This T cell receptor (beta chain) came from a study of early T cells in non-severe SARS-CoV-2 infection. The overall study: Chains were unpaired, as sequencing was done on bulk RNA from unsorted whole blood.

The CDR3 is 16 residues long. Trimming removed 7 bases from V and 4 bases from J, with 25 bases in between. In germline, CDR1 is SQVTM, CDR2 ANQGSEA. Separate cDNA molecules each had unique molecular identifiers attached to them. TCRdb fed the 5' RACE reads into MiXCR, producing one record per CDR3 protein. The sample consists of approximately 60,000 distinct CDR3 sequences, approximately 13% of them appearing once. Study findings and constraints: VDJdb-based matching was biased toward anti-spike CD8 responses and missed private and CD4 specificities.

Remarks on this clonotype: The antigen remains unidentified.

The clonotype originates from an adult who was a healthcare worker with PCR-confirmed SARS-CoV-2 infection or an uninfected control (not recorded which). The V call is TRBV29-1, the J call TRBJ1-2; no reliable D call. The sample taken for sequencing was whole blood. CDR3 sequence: CSALWRPPYLPYGYTF. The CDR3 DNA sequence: TGCAGCGCCCTTTGGAGGCCCCCTTACCTTCCCTATGGCTACACCTTC. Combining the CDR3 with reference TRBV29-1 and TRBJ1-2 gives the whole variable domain SAVISQKPSRDICQRGTSLTIQCQVDSQVTMMFWYRQQPGQSLTLIATANQGSEATYESGFVIDKFPISRPNLTFSTLTVSNMSPEDSSIYLCSALWRPPYLPYGYTFGSGTRLTVV.